This T cell receptor (beta chain) was sequenced for a study of shared clonotypes between healthy human individuals. Findings and caveats of the study: The represented genetic and exposure-history diversity was limited by the small number of donors. Non-shared clonotypes showed lower generation probabilities than clonotypes common to all four donors.

Several immunoSEQ plates held equal portions of the genomic DNA taken from each subset. The repertoire was sequenced with immunoSEQ multiplex PCR; TCRdb's copy has only in-frame clones and lacks some. Among about 1 million clones, about three quarters were seen once, and the ten largest hold approximately 1.5%. With regard to this clone: Its antigen remains unidentified.

Donors, without exception, were Caucasian adults residing in Nashville, Tennessee. CDR3 length: 13 residues. CDR1 is MRHNA, CDR2 SNTAGT, per germline. Trimming left V 11 bases short and J 5 bases short, with 16 bases between. This clonotype was sampled from a man between 18 and 29 years old in good health. The rearrangement uses TRBV6-4 and TRBJ2-4, with D unclear. The specimen sequenced was memory CD4+ T cells sorted from blood. Subset denoted: CD45RA-negative fraction. The CDR3 sequence is CALRWDIQNIQYF. Written as DNA, the CDR3 is TGTGCCCTCAGGTGGGATATACAAAACATTCAGTACTTC.